Listed below are T cell receptor beta chains from one sample, sequenced in a study of CD8 T cells in ankylosing spondylitis. TCRdb re-analysed the 5' RACE reads in MiXCR, keeping a single row per CDR3 protein. The data hold more than 250,000 distinct CDR3 sequences, with approximately 8% observed a single time. Sequenced: blood, either unsorted or a sorted T cell fraction (not recorded which). The source of these receptors is a male donor with ankylosing spondylitis. Both conserved end residues are part of each CDR3.

>TRBV4-1|TRBJ2-7
CASSQAPGQVYEQYF
>TRBV10-2|TRBJ1-5
CASSDTGGRNQPQHF
>TRBV7-3|TRBJ2-2
CASSLSPVAVGELFF
>TRBV28|TRBJ2-7
CASSFGGRATYEQYF
>TRBV5-1|TRBJ2-1
CASSFLAGEGEQFF
>TRBV24-1|TRBJ2-3
CATLREVMTDTQYF
>TRBV29-1|TRBJ2-2
CSAGTGNTGELFF
>TRBV12-3/TRBV12-4|TRBJ1-6
CASTRVGSPLHF
>TRBV7-3|TRBJ1-1
CASSPQGFSDNTEAFF
>TRBV5-1|TRBJ2-7
CASSLEPPGQGSYEQYF
>TRBV7-2|TRBJ2-2
CASSFGGFSGELFF
>TRBV7-2|TRBJ2-1
CASSLAGRGWDGQFF
>TRBV28|TRBJ2-7
CASRRASGISYEQYF
>TRBV20-1|TRBJ1-5
CSARDPTGNQPQHF
>TRBV15|TRBJ2-3
CATSREGRGTDTQYF
>TRBV9|TRBJ2-1
CASSGLDYSYNEQFF
>TRBV11-2|TRBJ1-1
CASSLFSLNTEAFF
>TRBV12-3/TRBV12-4|TRBJ1-1
CASSPQQGAEAFF
>TRBV7-2|TRBJ2-5
CASSPSPGLAGGGSQYF
>TRBV18|TRBJ2-5
CASSILFQGRQETQYF
>TRBV18|TRBJ1-1
CASSPYQGAVNTEAFF
>TRBV29-1|TRBJ2-1
CSVEDRGTLSYNEQFF
>TRBV20-1|TRBJ2-1
CSVGVHRGLLLDNEQFF
>TRBV24-1|TRBJ2-5
CATTARGEETQYF
>TRBV12-3/TRBV12-4|TRBJ2-7
CASQEKTYEQYF
>TRBV6-1|TRBJ2-3
CASRTGRDADTQYF
>TRBV21-1|TRBJ2-1
CASLPGRNYNEQFF
>TRBV5-1|TRBJ2-3
CASSWETDTQYF
>TRBV28|TRBJ2-7
CASSFIDSPYEQYF
>TRBV5-5|TRBJ1-3
CASSGGTWTSGNTIYF
>TRBV5-1|TRBJ2-2
CASSPRPEPTGELFF